This T cell receptor (beta chain) was obtained from a study of blood T cell repertoires in COVID-19. About the research overall: Specimens from acute and convalescent COVID-19 originated in the United States, Italy and Spain.

As originally analysed: Using reference gene primer amplification, nucleated cell counts were estimated. Here immunoSEQ multiplex PCR was the method, and the copy in TCRdb shows in-frame clones only, minus some. That table gives V, J and clone size, and the DNA gave D and trimming. The sample has over 45,000 clones; approximately 89% are singletons. Germline V gene data show CDR1 as SGHAT and CDR2 as FQNNGV. This CDR3 spans 14 amino acids. J was trimmed by 2 bases and V by 3 bases; bases with no gene match: 4. The chain employs TRBV11-2 and TRBJ2-7; TRBD1 agrees at 7 bases. This TCR was recovered from a woman aged 55-75 years with active COVID-19. Sequencing was done on a sample of peripheral blood. CDR3 residues: CASSFRDRAYEQYF. Here the CDR3 DNA reads TGTGCCAGCAGCTTTCGGGACAGAGCCTACGAGCAGTACTTC.